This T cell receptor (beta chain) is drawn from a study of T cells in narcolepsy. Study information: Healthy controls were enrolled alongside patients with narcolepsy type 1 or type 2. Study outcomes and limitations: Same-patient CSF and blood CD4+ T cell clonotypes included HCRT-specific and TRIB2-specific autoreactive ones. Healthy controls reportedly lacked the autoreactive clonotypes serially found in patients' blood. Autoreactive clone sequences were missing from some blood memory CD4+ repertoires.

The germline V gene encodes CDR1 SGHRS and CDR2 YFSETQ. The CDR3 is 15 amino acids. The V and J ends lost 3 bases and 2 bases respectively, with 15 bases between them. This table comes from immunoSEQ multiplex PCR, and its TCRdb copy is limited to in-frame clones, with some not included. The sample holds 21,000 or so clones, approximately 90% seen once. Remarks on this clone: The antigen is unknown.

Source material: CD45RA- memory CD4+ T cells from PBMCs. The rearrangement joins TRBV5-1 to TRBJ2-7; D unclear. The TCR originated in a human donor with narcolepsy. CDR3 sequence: CASSWSSALPYEQYF. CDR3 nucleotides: TGCGCCAGCAGCTGGTCGAGCGCCCTTCCCTACGAGCAGTACTTC.